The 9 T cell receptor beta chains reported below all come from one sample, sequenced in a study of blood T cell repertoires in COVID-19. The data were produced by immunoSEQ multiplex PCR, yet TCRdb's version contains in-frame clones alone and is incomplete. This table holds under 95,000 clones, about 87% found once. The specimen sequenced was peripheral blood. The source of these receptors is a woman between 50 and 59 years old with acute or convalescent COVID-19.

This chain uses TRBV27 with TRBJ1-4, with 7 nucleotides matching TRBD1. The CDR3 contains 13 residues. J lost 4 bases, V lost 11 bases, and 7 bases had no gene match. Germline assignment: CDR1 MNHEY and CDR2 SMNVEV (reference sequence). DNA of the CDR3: TGTGCCGTTGGGACAGACTTTAATGAAAAACTGTTTTTT. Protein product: CAVGTDFNEKLFF.

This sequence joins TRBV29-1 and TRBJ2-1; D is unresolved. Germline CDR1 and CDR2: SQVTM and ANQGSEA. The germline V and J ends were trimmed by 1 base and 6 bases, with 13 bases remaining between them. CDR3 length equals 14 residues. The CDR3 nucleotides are TGCAGCGTTGAAGTCCTTCGTGGCACCAATGAGCAGTTCTTC. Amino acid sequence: CSVEVLRGTNEQFF.

CDR3: CASSSQGGSSYEQYF. CDR3 nucleotides: TGTGCCAGCAGTTCCCAGGGGGGTTCCTCCTACGAGCAGTACTTC. The rearrangement uses TRBV28 and TRBJ2-7, with D possibly TRBD1 on 7 matching bases. Germline assignment: CDR1 MDHEN and CDR2 SYDVKM. The CDR3 contains 15 residues. V was shortened by 4 bases and J by 0 bases, with 13 bases between the two germline ends.

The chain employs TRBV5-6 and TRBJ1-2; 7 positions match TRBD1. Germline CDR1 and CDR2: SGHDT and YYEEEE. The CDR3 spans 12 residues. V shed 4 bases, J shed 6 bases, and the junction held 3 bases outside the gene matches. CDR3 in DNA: TGTGCCAGCAGCCCGGGACAGAATGGCTACACCTTC. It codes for CASSPGQNGYTF.

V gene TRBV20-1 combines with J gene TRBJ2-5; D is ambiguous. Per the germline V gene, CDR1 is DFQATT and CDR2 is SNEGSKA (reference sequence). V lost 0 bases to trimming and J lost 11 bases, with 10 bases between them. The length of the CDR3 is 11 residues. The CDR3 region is CSARDLARQYF. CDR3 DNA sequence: TGCAGTGCTAGAGATCTGGCTAGGCAGTACTTC.

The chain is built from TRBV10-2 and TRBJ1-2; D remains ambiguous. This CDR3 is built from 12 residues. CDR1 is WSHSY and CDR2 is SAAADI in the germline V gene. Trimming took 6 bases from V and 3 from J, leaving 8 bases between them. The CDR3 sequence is CASRRDDYGYTF. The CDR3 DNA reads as TGCGCCAGCAGGAGGGATGACTATGGCTACACCTTC.

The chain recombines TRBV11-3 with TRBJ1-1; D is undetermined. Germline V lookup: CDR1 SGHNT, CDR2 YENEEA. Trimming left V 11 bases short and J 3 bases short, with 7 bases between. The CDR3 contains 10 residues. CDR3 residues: CAPFYTEAFF. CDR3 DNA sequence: TGTGCCCCGTTTTACACTGAAGCTTTCTTT.

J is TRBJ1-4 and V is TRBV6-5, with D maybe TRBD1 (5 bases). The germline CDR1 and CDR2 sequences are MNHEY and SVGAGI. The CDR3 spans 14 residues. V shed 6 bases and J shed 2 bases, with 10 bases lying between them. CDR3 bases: TGTGCCAGCAGCCGACGGGGGACTAATGAAAAACTGTTTTTT. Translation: CASSRRGTNEKLFF.

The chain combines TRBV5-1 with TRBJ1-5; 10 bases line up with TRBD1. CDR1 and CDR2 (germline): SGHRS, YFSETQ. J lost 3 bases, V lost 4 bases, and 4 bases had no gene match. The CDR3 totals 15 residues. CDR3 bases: TGCGCCAGCAGCGTGACAGGGGGCAACAATCAGCCCCAGCATTTT. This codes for CASSVTGGNNQPQHF.